The rows below give T cell receptor beta chains drawn from one sample of a study of vaccination and CD4 T cells after COVID-19. These TCRs' antigens remain unknown. One entry per CDR3 protein, called by TCRdb with MiXCR from the PCR reads. The sample includes some 7,800 distinct CDR3 sequences, approximately 55% of them seen just once. Sample: CD4+ T cells from blood, cultured in vitro. The receptor source for this set is a human donor who had recovered from COVID-19. Both conserved end residues are part of each CDR3. D genes are given only for firm matches. Size is omitted from some rows. Given values are once, few, many or a class for expanded clones.

D gene,V gene,J gene,clone size,CDR3 protein,CDR3 DNA
TRBD1,TRBV15,TRBJ2-2,NA,CATSGGQAGTGELFF,TGTGCCACCAGCGGCGGACAGGCGGGCACCGGGGAGCTGTTTTTT
NA,TRBV6-4,TRBJ1-5,NA,CASARGDNQPQHF,TGTGCCAGCGCCCGGGGCGACAATCAGCCCCAGCATTTT
NA,TRBV20-1,TRBJ1-2,few,CSAREDSNYGYTF,TGCAGTGCTAGAGAGGACTCTAACTATGGCTACACCTTC
NA,TRBV2,TRBJ1-3,NA,CASSEAVSSSIYF,TGTGCCAGCAGTGAAGCAGTGAGTTCCTCCATATATTTT
NA,TRBV7-2,TRBJ2-5,medium-sized,CASSLKIGLLQETQYF,TGTGCCAGCAGCTTAAAAATAGGGCTACTACAAGAGACCCAGTACTTC
NA,TRBV5-6,TRBJ2-5,NA,CASSQTGYPQETQYF,TGTGCCAGCAGCCAGACAGGCTATCCTCAAGAGACCCAGTACTTC
TRBD1,TRBV19,TRBJ1-5,NA,CASSGQGSYQPQHF,TGTGCCAGTAGCGGACAGGGGTCATATCAGCCCCAGCATTTT
TRBD1,TRBV20-1,TRBJ2-7,NA,CSASGRQGSYEQYF,TGCAGTGCTAGTGGGAGACAGGGCTCCTACGAGCAGTACTTC
NA,TRBV5-6,TRBJ1-2,NA,CASSLAKGYGYTF,TGTGCCAGCAGCTTGGCCAAAGGCTATGGCTACACCTTC
TRBD2,TRBV20-1,TRBJ2-3,NA,CSASGGVDFTDTQYF,TGCAGTGCTAGCGGGGGGGTCGATTTCACAGATACGCAGTATTTT
TRBD2,TRBV20-1,TRBJ2-3,few,CSAPGGLAGISTDTQYF,TGCAGTGCTCCCGGGGGATTAGCGGGGATTAGCACAGATACGCAGTATTTT
TRBD1,TRBV20-1,TRBJ1-2,NA,CSAQKQGIASGYTF,TGCAGTGCCCAAAAACAGGGGATCGCTTCTGGCTACACCTTC
NA,TRBV12-5,TRBJ2-3,NA,CASGSSGMGTDTQYF,TGTGCTAGTGGTTCTTCGGGGATGGGCACAGATACGCAGTATTTT
NA,TRBV7-2,TRBJ1-2,NA,CASSKGTRKTNYGYTF,TGTGCCAGCAGCAAAGGGACGCGTAAAACTAACTATGGCTACACCTTC
TRBD2,TRBV20-1,TRBJ2-5,NA,CSAAYTGGPEETQYF,TGCAGTGCCGCCTATACGGGAGGGCCTGAGGAGACCCAGTACTTC
NA,TRBV20-1,TRBJ2-3,NA,CSARELGDRADTQYF,TGCAGTGCTAGAGAACTCGGAGACCGCGCGGATACGCAGTATTTT
TRBD1,TRBV27,TRBJ1-2,NA,CASSSNRGRGYTF,TGTGCCAGCAGTTCCAACAGGGGGCGCGGCTACACCTTC
NA,TRBV11-2,TRBJ1-1,NA,CASSSSGQGGATEAFF,NA
TRBD1,TRBV7-6,TRBJ2-2,few,CASSPRQGMAGELFF,TGTGCCAGCAGCCCGAGACAGGGTATGGCCGGGGAGCTGTTTTTT
NA,TRBV21-1,TRBJ2-5,few,CASSKPLHPYQETQYF,TGTGCCAGCAGCAAACCCCTCCACCCGTACCAAGAGACCCAGTACTTC
NA,TRBV20-1,TRBJ1-6,NA,CSASPDRHSPLHF,TGCAGTGCTAGCCCGGACAGACATTCACCCCTCCACTTT
NA,TRBV2,TRBJ2-7,once,CASSRSGTLSYEQYF,TGTGCCAGCAGTCGGTCCGGGACTCTGTCCTACGAGCAGTACTTC
TRBD2,TRBV7-3,TRBJ2-3,NA,CASSLGEGSTDTQYF,TGTGCCAGCAGCTTAGGGGAGGGCAGCACAGATACGCAGTATTTT
TRBD2,TRBV10-3,TRBJ2-1,few,CAIKARESYNEQFF,TGTGCCATCAAGGCGCGGGAGAGCTACAATGAGCAGTTCTTC
TRBD2,TRBV20-1,TRBJ2-3,few,CSARTSGADTQYF,TGCAGTGCAAGGACTAGCGGGGCAGATACGCAGTATTTT
NA,TRBV30,TRBJ1-2,NA,CAWSPGGGYTF,TGTGCCTGGAGCCCTGGCGGTGGCTACACCTTC
TRBD1,TRBV6-1,TRBJ2-2,NA,CASRKEGQYFGELFF,TGTGCCAGCAGAAAAGAGGGACAGTATTTCGGGGAGCTGTTTTTT
NA,TRBV6-1,TRBJ1-5,NA,CASIPGTLNQPQHF,TGTGCCAGCATACCCGGGACTTTGAATCAGCCCCAGCATTTT
TRBD2,TRBV10-3,TRBJ2-6,NA,CATTRGESGANVLTF,TGTGCCACCACTCGGGGGGAGTCTGGGGCCAACGTCCTGACTTTC
TRBD1,TRBV7-2,TRBJ2-2,NA,CASSPPGQGNTGELFF,TGTGCCAGCAGCCCACCGGGACAGGGGAACACCGGGGAGCTGTTTTTT
NA,TRBV30,TRBJ1-2,few,CAWSASLGLLNYGYTF,TGTGCCTGGAGTGCATCGCTCGGGCTCCTAAACTATGGCTACACCTTC
TRBD1,TRBV19,TRBJ1-5,NA,CASSFYRGRFLDSNQPQHF,TGTGCCAGTAGTTTCTACAGGGGGCGATTTTTGGATAGCAATCAGCCCCAGCATTTT
NA,TRBV20-1,TRBJ1-4,NA,CSVGSPGGVEKLFF,TGCAGTGTAGGAAGCCCGGGAGGTGTCGAAAAACTGTTTTTT
NA,TRBV18,TRBJ2-2,NA,CASSPNTGNTGELFF,TGTGCCAGCTCACCAAACACAGGGAACACCGGGGAGCTGTTTTTT
NA,TRBV6-2/TRBV6-3,TRBJ1-2,once,CASSRGGTAFYGYTF,TGTGCCAGCAGTAGGGGGGGTACCGCTTTCTATGGCTACACCTTC
TRBD1,TRBV2,TRBJ1-2,NA,CASRRGQGVNYGYTF,TGTGCCAGCAGGAGAGGACAGGGGGTGAACTATGGCTACACCTTC
TRBD2,TRBV15,TRBJ2-2,once,CATSYGLAGGTGELFF,TGTGCCACCAGCTACGGACTAGCGGGGGGGACCGGGGAGCTGTTTTTT
NA,TRBV7-2,TRBJ1-2,few,CASSQRAGALGYTF,TGTGCCAGCAGCCAACGGGCGGGGGCACTGGGCTACACCTTC
TRBD1,TRBV27,TRBJ1-2,large,CASSSSGQGERGYGYTF,TGTGCCAGCAGTTCATCGGGACAGGGGGAAAGGGGCTATGGCTACACCTTC
TRBD1,TRBV6-1,TRBJ2-7,NA,CASRETGGGSYEQYF,TGTGCCAGCAGGGAGACAGGGGGTGGTTCCTACGAGCAGTACTTC
TRBD1,TRBV20-1,TRBJ2-5,NA,CSARSLPDRGQETQYF,TGCAGTGCTAGATCCCTCCCGGACAGGGGGCAGGAGACCCAGTACTTC
NA,TRBV21-1,TRBJ2-5,NA,CASSKALGTSGGAGETQYF,TGTGCCAGCAGCAAAGCGCTTGGGACTAGCGGGGGGGCCGGGGAGACCCAGTACTTC
NA,TRBV20-1,TRBJ1-2,NA,CSARDAGTHTYGYTF,TGCAGTGCTAGAGATGCTGGGACACACACCTATGGCTACACCTTC
NA,TRBV27,TRBJ1-1,NA,CASSTQQGLDTEAFF,TGTGCCAGCAGTACCCAACAGGGTTTAGACACTGAAGCTTTCTTT
NA,TRBV20-1,TRBJ1-2,few,CSAPRGFYGYTF,TGCAGTGCCCCCCGGGGATTCTATGGCTACACCTTC
NA,TRBV2,TRBJ1-6,NA,CASSAQGPRTNSPLHF,TGTGCCAGCAGTGCCCAGGGCCCGAGGACGAATTCACCCCTCCACTTT
NA,TRBV20-1,TRBJ1-1,NA,CSASFMNTEAFF,TGCAGTGCTAGTTTCATGAACACTGAAGCTTTCTTT
NA,TRBV20-1,TRBJ1-2,few,CSARDKVDYGYTF,TGCAGTGCTAGAGATAAGGTCGACTATGGCTACACCTTC
TRBD1,TRBV20-1,TRBJ1-2,few,CSASDDRGRDYGYTF,TGCAGTGCTAGCGACGACAGGGGGCGGGACTATGGCTACACCTTC
TRBD2,TRBV20-1,TRBJ2-7,NA,CSARDRRLAVKEASSEQYF,TGCAGTGCTAGAGATCGCCGACTAGCGGTTAAGGAGGCTTCATCCGAGCAGTACTTC
NA,TRBV27,TRBJ1-2,NA,CASSFDGGHANYGYTF,TGTGCCAGCAGTTTCGACGGGGGGCACGCTAACTATGGCTACACCTTC
TRBD2,TRBV20-1,TRBJ2-3,NA,CSATRLAGDTQYF,TGCAGTGCTACCAGACTAGCAGGAGATACGCAGTATTTT
TRBD2,TRBV7-2,TRBJ2-5,few,CASSPLSSGPQETQYF,TGTGCCAGCAGCCCTCTCTCTAGCGGCCCCCAAGAGACCCAGTACTTC
TRBD1,TRBV6-1,TRBJ1-5,NA,CASSGSPGTAWNQPQHF,TGTGCCAGCAGTGGAAGCCCCGGGACAGCTTGGAATCAGCCCCAGCATTTT
TRBD1,TRBV19,TRBJ2-2,NA,CASTTGTGGTGELFF,TGTGCCAGTACTACCGGGACAGGGGGAACCGGGGAGCTGTTTTTT
NA,TRBV7-2,TRBJ2-5,NA,CASSFFGQYEETQYF,TGTGCCAGCAGCTTCTTCGGACAGTACGAAGAGACCCAGTACTTC
TRBD1,TRBV10-3,TRBJ2-7,NA,CAIRSSTGYSYEQYF,TGTGCCATCAGGTCTTCGACAGGGTACTCCTACGAGCAGTACTTC